This entry lists 4 T cell receptor beta chains sequenced from one sample in a study of T-cell reconstitution after alpha-beta-depleted transplantation in children. Unique molecular identifiers tagged the TCRbeta library. MiXCR, run by TCRdb on the PCR reads, gives a single entry per CDR3 protein. The sample lists about 600,000 distinct CDR3 sequences, under 30% seen once, with 13% to 15% in the top ten. Sample: PBMCs, mostly from graft donor cells, taken 360 days after TCRalphabeta/CD19-depleted stem cell transplant. The receptor source for this set is a boy under three years old who had a stem cell transplant for acute myeloid leukemia, so the T cells may come from the graft donor.

This clonotype has a handful of counts. The rearrangement links TRBV20-1 to TRBJ2-5; D is possibly TRBD1 (6 bases). Germline V gives CDR1 DFQATT, CDR2 SNEGSKA (reference sequence). Between the trimmed V and J ends, which lost 7 bases and 2 bases, there was a span of 17 bases. This CDR3 is built from 14 residues. This chain's CDR3 is CSGSTTGRQETQYF. The CDR3 nucleotides read TGCAGTGGGTCCACTACAGGGCGGCAAGAGACCCAGTACTTC.

The chain links TRBV5-1 to TRBJ2-7; 10 bases map to TRBD2. The V gene's germline CDR1 is SGHRS and CDR2 YFSETQ. This CDR3 has 13 amino acids. V shed 5 bases and J 11 bases; nucleotides not matched to a gene: 10. CDR3 region: CASSETSGRVEYF. The CDR3, as DNA: TGCGCCAGCAGTGAGACTAGCGGGCGGGTGGAGTACTTC. The full variable domain, with the rest looked up from reference TRBV5-1 and TRBJ2-7, is KAGVTQTPRYLIKTRGQQVTLSCSPISGHRSVSWYQQTPGQGLQFLFEYFSETQRNKGNFPGRFSGRQFSNSRSEMNVSTLELGDSALYLCASSETSGRVEYFGPGTRLTVT.

The chain is built from TRBV2 and TRBJ1-1, with a weak D call TRBD1 (6 bases). CDR1 and CDR2 from the germline V gene are SNHLY and FYNNEI. The V end lost 6 bases, the J end lost 8 bases, and 22 bases lay between the germline ends. This CDR3 spans 15 amino acids. The CDR3 sequence: CASRAQLLYRVEAFF. CDR3 coding DNA: TGTGCCAGCAGAGCCCAGCTCCTCTACAGGGTCGAAGCTTTCTTT.

This sequence joins TRBV20-1 and TRBJ1-5; tentatively, D is TRBD1 (5 bases). The CDR3 is 15 amino acids. Deletions cut 1 base from V and 4 bases from J, with 14 bases between. Germline CDR1 DFQATT, CDR2 SNEGSKA (reference sequence). CDR3 nucleotides: TGCAGTGCTAGAGTCACAGGAGGGCTAAATCAGCCCCAGCATTTT. Amino acids: CSARVTGGLNQPQHF.